The clone carrying this TCR beta chain was picked up many times. The antigen is not known. CDR3 length: 14 residues. Germline CDR1 is MDHEN and CDR2 is SYDVKM. The ends lost 6 bases at V and 5 bases at J; junction bases unmatched: 6. In TCRdb, the 5' RACE reads were re-called with MiXCR into one record per CDR3 protein. The data hold about 140,000 distinct CDR3 sequences, with roughly 8.3% observed a single time. This entry comes from a study of CD8 T cells in ankylosing spondylitis. Whole-study findings and limits: According to the report, clones linked to the disease were significantly enriched in matched synovial fluid samples taken from ankylosing spondylitis patients. Disease-linked clones were found to be CD8+ and relatively rare in peripheral blood. A number of the motif variants had already been described in reactive arthritis synovial fluid and blood.

The sequence derives from a male donor with ankylosing spondylitis. The sample taken for sequencing was synovial fluid, either unsorted or a sorted T cell fraction (not recorded which). The V and J genes are TRBV28 and TRBJ2-2; 7 nucleotides line up with TRBD2. CDR3: CASSPFGGTGELFF. The DNA for the CDR3 is TGTGCCAGCAGCCCCTTCGGGGGGACCGGGGAGCTGTTTTTT.